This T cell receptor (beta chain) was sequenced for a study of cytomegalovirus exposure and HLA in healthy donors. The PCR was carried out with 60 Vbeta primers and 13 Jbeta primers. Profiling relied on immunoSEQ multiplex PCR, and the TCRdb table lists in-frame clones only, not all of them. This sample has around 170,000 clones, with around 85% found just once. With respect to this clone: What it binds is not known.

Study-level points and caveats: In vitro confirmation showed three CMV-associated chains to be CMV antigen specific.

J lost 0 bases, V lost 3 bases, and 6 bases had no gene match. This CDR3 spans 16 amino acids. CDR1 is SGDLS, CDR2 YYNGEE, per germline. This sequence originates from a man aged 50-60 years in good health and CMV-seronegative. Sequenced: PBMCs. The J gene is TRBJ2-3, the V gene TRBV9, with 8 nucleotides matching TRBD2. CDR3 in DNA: TGTGCCAGCAGCGCCCGTGGCGGGGGGAGCACAGATACGCAGTATTTT. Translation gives CASSARGGGSTDTQYF.